This TCR beta chain was profiled in a study of OX40 agonist ivuxolimab in advanced cancers. For the study at large: Dose-escalation patients had hepatocellular carcinoma, melanoma, renal cell or head and neck cancer. Two patients with cutaneous melanoma and one with hepatocellular carcinoma, three in total, showed partial responses.

In regard to this clone: The antigen is undetermined.

Study observations and caveats: Low levels of normalized T-cell clonal expansion also appeared in some nonresponders. The study did not work out the antigen specificity of the expanded peripheral T cells.

TCRdb's table, derived via immunoSEQ multiplex PCR, lists solely in-frame clones and lacks some. This sample has about 40,000 clones, with about 86% found just once. This CDR3 has 12 residues. Trimming took 4 bases from V and 7 from J, leaving 9 bases between them. Germline V gene data show CDR1 as SGHRS and CDR2 as YFSETQ. This sequence was found in an adult with an advanced solid tumor such as melanoma, head and neck, liver or kidney cancer. Here the sequenced sample was CD4+ or CD8+ T cells sorted from blood, taken in a trial of the OX40 agonist ivuxolimab. The chain has TRBV5-1 and TRBJ2-1; no firm D call. The CDR3 is CASSLEKNEQFF. The CDR3 DNA follows: TGCGCCAGCAGCCTGGAAAAGAATGAGCAGTTCTTC.